This entry features one TCR beta chain sequence. These data come from a study of shared clonotypes between healthy human individuals. CDR1 is SNHLY, CDR2 FYNNEI, per germline. There are 13 residues in the CDR3. The V and J ends lost 9 bases and 5 bases respectively, with 16 bases between them. TCRdb keeps only in-frame clones here, not all; method: immunoSEQ multiplex PCR. This sample has some 2.4 million clones, with roughly 93% found just once. The receptor comes from a man in his late teens or twenties in good health. Some clones in this sample may be carry-over from other donors' samples. Sequences were obtained from naive CD4+ T cells from PBMCs. Regarding subset: CD45RA+ positively selected. This chain uses TRBV2 with TRBJ2-5; a weak D match, TRBD2 (6 bases). The CDR3 DNA sequence: TGTGCCAGGTTGGGGAAGGGGAGGGAGACCCAGTACTTC. This gives the protein CARLGKGRETQYF. The variable domain in full, completed from reference TRBV2 and TRBJ2-5, reads EPEVTQTPSHQVTQMGQEVILRCVPISNHLYFYWYRQILGQKVEFLVSFYNNEISEKSEIFDDQFSVERPDGSNFTLKIRSTKLEDSAMYFCARLGKGRETQYFGPGTRLLVL.